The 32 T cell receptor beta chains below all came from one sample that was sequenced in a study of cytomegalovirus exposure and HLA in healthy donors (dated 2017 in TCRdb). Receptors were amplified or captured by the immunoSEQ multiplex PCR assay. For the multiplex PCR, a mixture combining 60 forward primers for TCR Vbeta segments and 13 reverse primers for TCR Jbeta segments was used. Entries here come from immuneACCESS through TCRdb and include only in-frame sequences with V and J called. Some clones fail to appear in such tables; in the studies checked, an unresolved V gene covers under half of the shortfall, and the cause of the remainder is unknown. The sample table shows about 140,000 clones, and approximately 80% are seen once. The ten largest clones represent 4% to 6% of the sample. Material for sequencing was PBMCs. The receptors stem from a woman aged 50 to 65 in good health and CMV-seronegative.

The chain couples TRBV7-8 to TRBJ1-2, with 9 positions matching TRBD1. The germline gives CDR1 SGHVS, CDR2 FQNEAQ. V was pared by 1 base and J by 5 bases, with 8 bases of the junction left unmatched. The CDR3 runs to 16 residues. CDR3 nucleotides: TGTGCCAGCAGCTTAGGGGGACAGGGACTTGGGTATGGCTACACCTTC. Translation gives CASSLGGQGLGYGYTF.

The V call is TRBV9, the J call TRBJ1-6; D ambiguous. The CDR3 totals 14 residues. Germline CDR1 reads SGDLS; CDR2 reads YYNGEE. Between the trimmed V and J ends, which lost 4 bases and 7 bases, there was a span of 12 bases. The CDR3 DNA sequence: TGTGCCAGCAGCTTCAGAGGCGGGAATTCACCCCTCCACTTT. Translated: CASSFRGGNSPLHF.

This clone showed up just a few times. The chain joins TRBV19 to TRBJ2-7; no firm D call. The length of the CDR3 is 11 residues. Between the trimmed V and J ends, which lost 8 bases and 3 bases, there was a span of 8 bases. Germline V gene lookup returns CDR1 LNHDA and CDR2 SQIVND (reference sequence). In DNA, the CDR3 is TGTGCCAGTGCAGATGTCTACGAGCAGTACTTC. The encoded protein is CASADVYEQYF.

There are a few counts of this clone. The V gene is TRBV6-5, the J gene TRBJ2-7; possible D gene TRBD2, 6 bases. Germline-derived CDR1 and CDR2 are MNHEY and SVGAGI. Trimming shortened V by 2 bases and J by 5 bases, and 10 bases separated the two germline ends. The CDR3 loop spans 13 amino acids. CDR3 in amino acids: CASSYREFHEQYF. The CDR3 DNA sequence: TGTGCCAGCAGTTACCGGGAGTTCCACGAGCAGTACTTC.

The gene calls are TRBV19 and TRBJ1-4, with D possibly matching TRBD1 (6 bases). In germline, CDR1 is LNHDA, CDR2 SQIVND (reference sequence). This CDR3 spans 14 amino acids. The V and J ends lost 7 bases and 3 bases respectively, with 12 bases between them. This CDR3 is CASKAGASNEKLFF. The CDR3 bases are TGTGCCAGTAAGGCAGGGGCCTCTAATGAAAAACTGTTTTTT.

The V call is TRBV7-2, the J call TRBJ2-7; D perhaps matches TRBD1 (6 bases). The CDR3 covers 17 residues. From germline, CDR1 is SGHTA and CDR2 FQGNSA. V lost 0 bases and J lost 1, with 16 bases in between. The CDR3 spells CASSLAVQGLWSYEQYF. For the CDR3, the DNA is TGTGCCAGCAGCTTAGCGGTCCAGGGGCTTTGGTCCTACGAGCAGTACTTC.

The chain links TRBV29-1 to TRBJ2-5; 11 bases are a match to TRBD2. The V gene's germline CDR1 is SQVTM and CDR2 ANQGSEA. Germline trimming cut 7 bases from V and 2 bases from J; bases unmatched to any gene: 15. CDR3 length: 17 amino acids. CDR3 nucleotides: TGCAGCGCCGAAGGGGGGCCTCTAGCGGGGGGACAAGAGACCCAGTACTTC. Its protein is CSAEGGPLAGGQETQYF.

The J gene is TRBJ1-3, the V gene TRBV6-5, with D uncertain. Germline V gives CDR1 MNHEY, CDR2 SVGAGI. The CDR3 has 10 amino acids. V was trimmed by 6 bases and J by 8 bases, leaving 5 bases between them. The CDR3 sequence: CASRGDTIYF. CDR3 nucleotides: TGTGCCAGCAGGGGCGACACCATATATTTT.

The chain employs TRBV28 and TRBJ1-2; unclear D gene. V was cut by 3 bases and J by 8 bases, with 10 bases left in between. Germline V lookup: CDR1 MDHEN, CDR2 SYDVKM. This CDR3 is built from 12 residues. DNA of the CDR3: TGTGCCAGCAGTTTTAGGCCGGGAGGCTACACCTTC. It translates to CASSFRPGGYTF.

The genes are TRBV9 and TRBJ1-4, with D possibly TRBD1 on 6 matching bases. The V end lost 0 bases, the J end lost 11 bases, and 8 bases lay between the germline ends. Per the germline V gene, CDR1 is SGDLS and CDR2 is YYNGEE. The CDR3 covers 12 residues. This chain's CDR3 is CASSVGDTKLFF. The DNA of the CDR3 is TGTGCCAGCAGCGTAGGGGACACTAAACTGTTTTTT.

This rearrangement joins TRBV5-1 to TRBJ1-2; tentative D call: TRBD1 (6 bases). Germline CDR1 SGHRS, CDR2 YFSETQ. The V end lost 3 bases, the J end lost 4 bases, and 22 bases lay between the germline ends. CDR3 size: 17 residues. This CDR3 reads CASSSPMGRDTSYGYTF. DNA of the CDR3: TGCGCCAGCAGCTCACCCATGGGACGGGACACTTCCTATGGCTACACCTTC.

The CDR3 spells CAISGAGGYEQYF. The DNA of the CDR3 is TGTGCCATCAGTGGGGCGGGGGGTTACGAGCAGTACTTC. The gene calls are TRBV10-3 and TRBJ2-5; 8 bases map to TRBD2. The J call may be faulty, since TRBJ2-7 better matches the DNA end. This CDR3 region has 13 residues. CDR1 is ENHRY and CDR2 is SYGVKD in the germline V gene.

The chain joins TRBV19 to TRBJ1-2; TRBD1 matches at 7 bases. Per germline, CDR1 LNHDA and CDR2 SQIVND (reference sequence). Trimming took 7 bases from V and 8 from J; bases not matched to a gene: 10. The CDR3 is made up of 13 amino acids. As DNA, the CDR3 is TGTGCCAGTACAGGGGGTACCCTTGAGGGCTACACCTTC. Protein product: CASTGGTLEGYTF.

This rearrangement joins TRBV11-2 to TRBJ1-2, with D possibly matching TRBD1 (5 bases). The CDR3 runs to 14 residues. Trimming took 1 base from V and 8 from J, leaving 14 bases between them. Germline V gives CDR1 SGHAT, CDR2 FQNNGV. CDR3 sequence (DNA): TGTGCCAGCAGCTTAGGGACACTCCCGGAAGGCTACACCTTC. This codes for CASSLGTLPEGYTF.

CDR3 residues: CASSLNMNTGELFF. The DNA for the CDR3 is TGTGCCAGCAGCCTTAATATGAACACCGGGGAGCTGTTTTTT. This chain links TRBV7-2 with TRBJ2-2; D is unresolved. Germline-derived CDR1 and CDR2 are SGHTA and FQGNSA. The V gene lost 5 bases and the J gene lost 1 base, with 8 bases spanning the gap. This CDR3 region has 14 residues.

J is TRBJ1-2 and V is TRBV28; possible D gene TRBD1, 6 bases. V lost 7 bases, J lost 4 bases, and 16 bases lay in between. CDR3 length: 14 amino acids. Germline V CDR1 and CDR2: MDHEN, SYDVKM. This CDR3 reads CASTTGLQVYGYTF. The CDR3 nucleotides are TGTGCCAGCACCACAGGGTTACAGGTCTATGGCTACACCTTC.

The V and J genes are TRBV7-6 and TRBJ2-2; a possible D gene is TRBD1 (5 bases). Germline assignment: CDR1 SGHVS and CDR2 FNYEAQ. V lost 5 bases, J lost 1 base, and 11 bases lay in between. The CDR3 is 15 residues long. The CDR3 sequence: CASSAQGWNTGELFF. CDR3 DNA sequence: TGTGCCAGCAGCGCCCAGGGTTGGAACACCGGGGAGCTGTTTTTT.

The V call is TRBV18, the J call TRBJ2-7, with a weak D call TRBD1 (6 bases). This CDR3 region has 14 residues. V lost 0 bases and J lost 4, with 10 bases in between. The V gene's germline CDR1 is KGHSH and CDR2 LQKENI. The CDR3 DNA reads TGTGCCAGCTCACCACCGGACAGAGCTTACGAGCAGTACTTC. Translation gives CASSPPDRAYEQYF.

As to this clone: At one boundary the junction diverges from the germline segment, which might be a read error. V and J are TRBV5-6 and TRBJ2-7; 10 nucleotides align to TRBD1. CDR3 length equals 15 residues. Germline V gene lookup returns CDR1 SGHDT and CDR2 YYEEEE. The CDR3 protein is CASSFLTGGSYEQHF. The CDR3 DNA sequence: TGTGCCAGCAGCTTTTTGACAGGGGGCTCCTACGAGCAGCACTTC.

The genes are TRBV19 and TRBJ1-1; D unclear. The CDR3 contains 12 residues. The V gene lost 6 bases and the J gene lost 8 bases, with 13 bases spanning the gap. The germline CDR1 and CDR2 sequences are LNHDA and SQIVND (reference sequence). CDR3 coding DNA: TGTGCCAGTAGCAGCATCCCGACAGAAGCTTTCTTT. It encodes CASSSIPTEAFF.

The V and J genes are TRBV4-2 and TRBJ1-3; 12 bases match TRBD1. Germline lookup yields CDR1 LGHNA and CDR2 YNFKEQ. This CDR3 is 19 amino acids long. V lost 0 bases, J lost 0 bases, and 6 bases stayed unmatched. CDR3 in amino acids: CASSQEPGQGANSGNTIYF. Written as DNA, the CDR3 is TGTGCCAGCAGCCAAGAGCCGGGACAGGGGGCGAACTCTGGAAACACCATATATTTT.

CDR3 loop: CSVVGGGNTGELFF. The CDR3 DNA follows: TGCAGCGTTGTTGGCGGGGGCAACACCGGGGAGCTGTTTTTT. V gene TRBV29-1 combines with J gene TRBJ2-2; perhaps TRBD2 as D (7 bases). V lost 4 bases and J 2 bases, leaving 11 bases between the germline ends. The CDR3 consists of 14 residues. Germline values: CDR1 SQVTM, CDR2 ANQGSEA.

The CDR3 reads CASSEGSNQPQHF. The CDR3 DNA follows: TGTGCCAGCAGTGAGGGCAGCAATCAGCCCCAGCATTTT. J is TRBJ1-5 and V is TRBV28; D unclear. Trimming took off 5 bases at V and 1 base at J, with 6 bases between the two ends. Germline values: CDR1 MDHEN, CDR2 SYDVKM. The CDR3 is made up of 13 amino acids.

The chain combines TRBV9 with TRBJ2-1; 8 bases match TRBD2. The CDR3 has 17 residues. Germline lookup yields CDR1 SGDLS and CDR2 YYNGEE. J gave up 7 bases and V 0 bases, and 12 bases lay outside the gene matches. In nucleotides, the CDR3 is TGTGCCAGCAGCGTAGCTCGGTCCGGGGGGGCTTGGAATGAGCAGTTCTTC. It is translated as CASSVARSGGAWNEQFF.

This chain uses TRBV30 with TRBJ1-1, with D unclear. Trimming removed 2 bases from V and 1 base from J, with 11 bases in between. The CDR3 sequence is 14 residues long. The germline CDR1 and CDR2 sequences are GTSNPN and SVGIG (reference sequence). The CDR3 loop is CAWSLLRANTEAFF. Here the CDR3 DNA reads TGTGCCTGGAGTTTGCTGAGGGCGAACACTGAAGCTTTCTTT.

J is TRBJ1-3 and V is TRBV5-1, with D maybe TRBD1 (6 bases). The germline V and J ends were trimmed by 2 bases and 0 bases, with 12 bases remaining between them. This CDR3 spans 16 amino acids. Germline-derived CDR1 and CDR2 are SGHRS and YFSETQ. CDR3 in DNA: TGCGCCAGCAGCTTATTACAGGGAACCTCTGGAAACACCATATATTTT. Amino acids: CASSLLQGTSGNTIYF.

The CDR3: CASSTDRVGQETQYF. The CDR3 nucleotides read TGCGCCAGCAGCACGGACAGGGTGGGTCAAGAGACCCAGTACTTC. The rearrangement uses TRBV5-1 and TRBJ2-5, with 8 nucleotides matching TRBD1. V gave up 4 bases and J gave up 2 bases; unmatched junction bases: 7. The germline V gene encodes CDR1 SGHRS and CDR2 YFSETQ. The CDR3 spans 15 residues.

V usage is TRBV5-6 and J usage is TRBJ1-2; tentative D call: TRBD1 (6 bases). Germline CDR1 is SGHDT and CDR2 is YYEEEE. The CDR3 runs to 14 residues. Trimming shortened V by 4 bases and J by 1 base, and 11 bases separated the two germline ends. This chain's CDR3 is CASSRGGLNYGYTF. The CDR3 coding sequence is TGTGCCAGCAGCCGGGGGGGCCTTAACTATGGCTACACCTTC.

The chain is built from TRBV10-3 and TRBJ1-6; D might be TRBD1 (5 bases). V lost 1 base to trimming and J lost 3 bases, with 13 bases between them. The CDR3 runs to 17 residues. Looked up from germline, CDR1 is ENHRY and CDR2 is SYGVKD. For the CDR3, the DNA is TGTGCCATCAGTGAGTTTGGGGCCCCCTACTATAATTCACCCCTCCACTTT. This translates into CAISEFGAPYYNSPLHF.

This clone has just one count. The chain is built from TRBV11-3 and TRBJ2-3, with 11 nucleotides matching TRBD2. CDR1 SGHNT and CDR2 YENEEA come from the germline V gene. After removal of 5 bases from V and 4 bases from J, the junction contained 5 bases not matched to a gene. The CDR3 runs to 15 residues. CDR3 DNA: TGTGCCAGCAGCCTTAGCGGGGGGGTCGCAGATACGCAGTATTTT. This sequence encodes CASSLSGGVADTQYF. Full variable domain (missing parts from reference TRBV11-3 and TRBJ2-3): EAGVVQSPRYKIIEKKQPVAFWCNPISGHNTLYWYLQNLGQGPELLIRYENEEAVDDSQLPKDRFSAERLKGVDSTLKIQPAELGDSAVYLCASSLSGGVADTQYFGPGTRLTVL.

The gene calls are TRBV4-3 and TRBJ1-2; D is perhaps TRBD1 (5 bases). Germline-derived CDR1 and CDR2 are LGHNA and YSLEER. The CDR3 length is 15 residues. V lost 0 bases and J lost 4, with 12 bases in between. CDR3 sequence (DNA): TGCGCCAGCAGCCAAGACTGGGGGGGAGGCTATGGCTACACCTTC. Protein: CASSQDWGGGYGYTF.

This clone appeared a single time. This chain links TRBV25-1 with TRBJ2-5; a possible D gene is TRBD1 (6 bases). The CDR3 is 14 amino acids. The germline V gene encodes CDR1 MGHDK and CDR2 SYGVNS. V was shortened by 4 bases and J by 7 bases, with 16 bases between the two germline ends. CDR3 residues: CASSGGQLLATQYF. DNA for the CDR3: TGTGCCAGCAGTGGTGGACAGCTCCTGGCGACCCAGTACTTC.